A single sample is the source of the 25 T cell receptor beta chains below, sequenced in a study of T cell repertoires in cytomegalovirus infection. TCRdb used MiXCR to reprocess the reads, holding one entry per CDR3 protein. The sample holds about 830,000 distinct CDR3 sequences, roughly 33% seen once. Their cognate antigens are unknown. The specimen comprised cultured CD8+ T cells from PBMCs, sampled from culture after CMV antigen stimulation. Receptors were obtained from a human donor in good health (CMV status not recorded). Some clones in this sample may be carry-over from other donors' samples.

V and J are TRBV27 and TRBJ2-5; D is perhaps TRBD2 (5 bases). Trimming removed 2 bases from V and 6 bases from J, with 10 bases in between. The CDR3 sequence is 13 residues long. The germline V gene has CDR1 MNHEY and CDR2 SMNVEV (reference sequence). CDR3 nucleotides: TGTGCCAGCAGTTTAATGAGAGGGAAGACCCAGTACTTC. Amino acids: CASSLMRGKTQYF.

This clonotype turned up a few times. The CDR3 coding sequence is TGTGCAGCAGCGGGGGGGAGCTCCTACAATGAGCAGTTCTTC. Its protein is CAAAGGSSYNEQFF. The gene calls are TRBV2 and TRBJ2-1; 10 bases map to TRBD2. Germline V CDR1 and CDR2: SNHLY, FYNNEI. CDR3 length: 14 residues.

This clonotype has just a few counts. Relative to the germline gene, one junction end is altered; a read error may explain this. CDR3 in DNA: TGTGCCAGCAGCGTAGGACCGGGGGAGTTCTCCCACGAGCAGTACTTC. Protein product: CASSVGPGEFSHEQYF. The chain employs TRBV9 and TRBJ2-7; D might be TRBD2 (6 bases). Germline values: CDR1 SGDLS, CDR2 YYNGEE. This CDR3 contains 16 residues. The full variable domain, with the rest looked up from reference TRBV9 and TRBJ2-7, is DSGVTQTPKHLITATGQRVTLRCSPRSGDLSVYWYQQSLDQGLQFLIQYYNGEERAKGNILERFSAQQFPDLHSELNLSSLELGDSALYFCASSVGPGEFSHEQYFGPGTRLTVT.

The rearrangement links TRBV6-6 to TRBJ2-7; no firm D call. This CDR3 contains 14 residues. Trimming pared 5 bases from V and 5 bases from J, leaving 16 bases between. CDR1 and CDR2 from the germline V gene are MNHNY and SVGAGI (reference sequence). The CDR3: CASSDRRPCHEQYF. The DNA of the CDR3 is TGTGCCAGCAGTGATAGACGGCCTTGCCACGAGCAGTACTTC.

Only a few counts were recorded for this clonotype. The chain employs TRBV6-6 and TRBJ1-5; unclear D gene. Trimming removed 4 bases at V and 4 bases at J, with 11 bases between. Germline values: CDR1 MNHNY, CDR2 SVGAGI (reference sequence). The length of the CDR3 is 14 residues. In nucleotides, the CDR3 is TGTGCCAGCAGTTTCCGGGGTCGGAATCAGCCCCAGCATTTT. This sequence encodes CASSFRGRNQPQHF.

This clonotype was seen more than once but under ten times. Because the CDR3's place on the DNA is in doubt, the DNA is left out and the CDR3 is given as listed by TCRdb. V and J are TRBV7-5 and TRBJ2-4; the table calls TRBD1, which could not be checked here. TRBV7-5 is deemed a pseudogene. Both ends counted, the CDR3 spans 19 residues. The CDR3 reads CISVPEAFGGTLAKNIQYF.

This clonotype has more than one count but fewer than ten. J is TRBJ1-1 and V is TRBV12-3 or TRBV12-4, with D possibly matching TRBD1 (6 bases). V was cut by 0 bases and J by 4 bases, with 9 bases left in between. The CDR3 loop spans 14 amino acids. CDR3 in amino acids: CASSLAHRATEAFF. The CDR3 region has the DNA TGTGCCAGCAGTTTAGCGCACAGGGCCACTGAAGCTTTCTTT.

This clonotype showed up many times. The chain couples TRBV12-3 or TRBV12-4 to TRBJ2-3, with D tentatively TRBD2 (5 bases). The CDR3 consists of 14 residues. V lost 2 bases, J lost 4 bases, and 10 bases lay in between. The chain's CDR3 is CASSLPGLADTQYF. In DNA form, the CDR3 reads TGTGCCAGCAGTTTACCGGGATTGGCAGATACGCAGTATTTT.

The CDR3 protein is CATEGPRIVEQYF. In DNA form, the CDR3 reads TGTGCCACCGAGGGACCAAGGATCGTCGAGCAGTACTTC. The gene calls are TRBV2 and TRBJ2-7, with D tentatively TRBD1 or TRBD2 (5 bases each). Trimming left V 10 bases short and J 6 bases short, with 19 bases between. The CDR3 covers 13 residues. Germline V gives CDR1 SNHLY, CDR2 FYNNEI.

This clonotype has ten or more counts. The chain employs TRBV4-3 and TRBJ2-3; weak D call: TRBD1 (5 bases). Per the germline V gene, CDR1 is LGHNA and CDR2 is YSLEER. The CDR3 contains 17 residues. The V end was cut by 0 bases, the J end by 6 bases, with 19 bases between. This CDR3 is CASSQEVARAQTDTQYF. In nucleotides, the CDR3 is TGCGCCAGCAGCCAAGAGGTTGCCAGGGCCCAGACGGATACGCAGTATTTT.

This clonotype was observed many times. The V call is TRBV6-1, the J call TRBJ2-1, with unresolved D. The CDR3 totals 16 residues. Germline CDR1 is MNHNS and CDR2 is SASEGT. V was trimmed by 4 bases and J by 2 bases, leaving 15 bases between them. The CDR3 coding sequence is TGTGCCAGCAGTGTGCCTCCGGCCCCAACCTACAATGAGCAGTTCTTC. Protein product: CASSVPPAPTYNEQFF.

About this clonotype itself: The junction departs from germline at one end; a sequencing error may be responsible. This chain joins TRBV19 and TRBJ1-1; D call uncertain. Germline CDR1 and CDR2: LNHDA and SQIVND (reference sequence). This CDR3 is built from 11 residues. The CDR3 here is CASSTLLPLPF. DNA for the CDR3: TGTGCCAGTAGTACATTATTGCCACTCCCTTTT.

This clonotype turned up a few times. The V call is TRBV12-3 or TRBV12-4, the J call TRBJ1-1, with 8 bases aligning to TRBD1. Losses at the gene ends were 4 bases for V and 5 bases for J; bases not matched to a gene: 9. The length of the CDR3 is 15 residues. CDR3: CASSSLDREWTEAFF. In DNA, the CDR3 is TGTGCCAGCAGTTCTTTGGACAGGGAGTGGACTGAAGCTTTCTTT.

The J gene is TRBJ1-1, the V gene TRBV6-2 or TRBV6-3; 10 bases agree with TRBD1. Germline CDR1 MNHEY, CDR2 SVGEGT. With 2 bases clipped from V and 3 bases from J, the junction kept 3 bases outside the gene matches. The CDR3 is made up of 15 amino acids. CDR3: CASSYLTGGYTEAFF. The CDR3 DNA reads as TGTGCCAGCAGTTACCTGACAGGGGGCTACACTGAAGCTTTCTTT.

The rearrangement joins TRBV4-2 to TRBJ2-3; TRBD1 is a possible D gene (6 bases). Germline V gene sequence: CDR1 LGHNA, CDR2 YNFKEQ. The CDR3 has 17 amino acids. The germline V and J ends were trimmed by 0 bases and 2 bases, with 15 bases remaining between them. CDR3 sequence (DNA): TGTGCCAGCAGCCAAGATTCACTAGTGGGGGCCACAGATACGCAGTATTTT. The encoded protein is CASSQDSLVGATDTQYF.

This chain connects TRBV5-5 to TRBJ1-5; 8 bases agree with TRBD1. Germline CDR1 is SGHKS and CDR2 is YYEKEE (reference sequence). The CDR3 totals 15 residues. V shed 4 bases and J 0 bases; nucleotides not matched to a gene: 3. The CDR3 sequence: CASSADRGSNQPQHF. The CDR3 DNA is TGTGCCAGCAGCGCAGACAGGGGTAGCAATCAGCCCCAGCATTTT.

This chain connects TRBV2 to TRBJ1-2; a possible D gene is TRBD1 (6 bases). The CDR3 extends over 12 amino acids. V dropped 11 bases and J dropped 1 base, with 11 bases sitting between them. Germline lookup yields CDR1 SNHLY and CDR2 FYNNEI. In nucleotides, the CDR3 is TGTGCCTCTCAGGGGAATAACTATGGCTACACCTTC. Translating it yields CASQGNNYGYTF. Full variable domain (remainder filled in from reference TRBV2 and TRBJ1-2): EPEVTQTPSHQVTQMGQEVILRCVPISNHLYFYWYRQILGQKVEFLVSFYNNEISEKSEIFDDQFSVERPDGSNFTLKIRSTKLEDSAMYFCASQGNNYGYTFGSGTRLTVV.

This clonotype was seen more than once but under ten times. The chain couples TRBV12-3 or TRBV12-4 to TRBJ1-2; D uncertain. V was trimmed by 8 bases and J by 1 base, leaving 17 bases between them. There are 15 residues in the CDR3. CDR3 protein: CASWGETVFNYGYTF. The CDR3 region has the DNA TGTGCCAGCTGGGGTGAAACAGTCTTTAACTATGGCTACACCTTC.

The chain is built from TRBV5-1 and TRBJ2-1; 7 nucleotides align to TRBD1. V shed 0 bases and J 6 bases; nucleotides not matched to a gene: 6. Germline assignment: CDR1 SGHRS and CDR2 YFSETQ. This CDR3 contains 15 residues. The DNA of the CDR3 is TGCGCCAGCAGCTTGGGCCGGGACAGACTCAATGAGCAGTTCTTC. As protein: CASSLGRDRLNEQFF.

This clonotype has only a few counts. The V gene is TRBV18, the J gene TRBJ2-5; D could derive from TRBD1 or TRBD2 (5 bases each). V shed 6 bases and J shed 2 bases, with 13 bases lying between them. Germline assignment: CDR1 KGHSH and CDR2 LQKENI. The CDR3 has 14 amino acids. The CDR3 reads CASSRLGAQETQYF. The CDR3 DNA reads TGTGCCAGCTCCCGGCTCGGGGCACAAGAGACCCAGTACTTC.

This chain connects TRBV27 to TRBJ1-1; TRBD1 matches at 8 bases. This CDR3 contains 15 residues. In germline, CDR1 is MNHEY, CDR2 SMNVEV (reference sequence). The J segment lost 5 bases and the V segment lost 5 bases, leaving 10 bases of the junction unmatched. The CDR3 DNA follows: TGTGCCAGCAGTACTAGACAGGGGAGGGGTACTGAAGCTTTCTTT. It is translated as CASSTRQGRGTEAFF.

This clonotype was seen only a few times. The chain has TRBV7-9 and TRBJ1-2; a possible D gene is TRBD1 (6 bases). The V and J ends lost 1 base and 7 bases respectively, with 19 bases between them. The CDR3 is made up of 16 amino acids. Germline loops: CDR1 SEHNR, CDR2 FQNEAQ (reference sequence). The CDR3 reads CASSLDPGAKVGGYTF. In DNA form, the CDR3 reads TGTGCCAGCAGCTTAGACCCAGGGGCAAAAGTCGGTGGCTACACCTTC.

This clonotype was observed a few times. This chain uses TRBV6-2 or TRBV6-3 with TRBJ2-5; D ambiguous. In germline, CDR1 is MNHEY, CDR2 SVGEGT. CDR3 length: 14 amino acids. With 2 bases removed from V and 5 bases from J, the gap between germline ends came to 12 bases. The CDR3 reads CASSYRQPLETQYF. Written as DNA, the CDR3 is TGTGCCAGCAGTTACCGGCAACCGTTGGAGACCCAGTACTTC.

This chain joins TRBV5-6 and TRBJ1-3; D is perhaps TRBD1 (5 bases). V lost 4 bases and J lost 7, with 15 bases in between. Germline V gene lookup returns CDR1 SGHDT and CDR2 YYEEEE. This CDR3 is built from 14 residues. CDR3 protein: CASSKGRPVNTIYF. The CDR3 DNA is TGTGCCAGCAGCAAGGGACGGCCGGTGAACACCATATATTTT.

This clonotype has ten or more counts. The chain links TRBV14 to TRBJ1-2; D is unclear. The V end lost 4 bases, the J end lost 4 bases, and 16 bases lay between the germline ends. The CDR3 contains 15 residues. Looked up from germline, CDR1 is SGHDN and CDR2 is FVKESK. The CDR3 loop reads CASSPRTAYSYGYTF. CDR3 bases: TGTGCCAGCAGCCCCCGGACGGCTTATAGCTATGGCTACACCTTC.